This TCR beta chain was sequenced during a study of T-cell reconstitution after alpha-beta-depleted transplantation in children. V dropped 5 bases and J dropped 4 bases, with 11 bases sitting between them. This CDR3 region has 13 residues. The germline V gene has CDR1 SEHNR and CDR2 FQNEAQ (reference sequence). Preparation of the TCRbeta library was carried out with unique molecular identifiers. TCRdb re-derived calls from the PCR reads in MiXCR, one entry per CDR3 protein. The table has fewer than 750,000 distinct CDR3 sequences, 23% seen once; the top ten hold 13% to 15%. This clonotype occurred many times.

Sequencing used PBMCs, mostly from graft donor cells, obtained 360 days after TCRalphabeta/CD19-depleted stem cell transplant. The rearrangement joins TRBV7-9 to TRBJ1-2; D unresolved. The sequence was collected from a boy in the first two years of life who had a stem cell transplant for acute myeloid leukemia, so the T cells may come from the graft donor. CDR3 amino acids: CASSPWGRYGYTF. CDR3 in DNA: TGTGCCAGCAGCCCGTGGGGTCGCTATGGCTACACCTTC.